The 23 T cell receptor beta chains below were found in one sample sequenced in a study of T cell responses to AZD1222 COVID-19 vaccine. Data came from immunoSEQ multiplex PCR; TCRdb stores just in-frame clones and leaves some out. Among 250,000 to 300,000 clones, approximately 94% were seen once, and the ten largest hold around 0.5%. This material consisted of peripheral blood, taken 28 days after the second AZD1222 dose. These receptors all come from an adult who received the AZD1222 COVID-19 vaccine.

The V and J genes are TRBV28 and TRBJ1-1; the D gene is possibly TRBD1 (6 bases). The CDR3 is 16 residues long. CDR1 and CDR2 from the germline V gene are MDHEN and SYDVKM. Trimming stripped 1 base from V and 2 bases from J, with 14 bases between. Here the CDR3 reads CASSLYARGENTEAFF. CDR3 sequence (DNA): TGTGCCAGCAGTTTATATGCCAGGGGCGAAAACACTGAAGCTTTCTTT.

The rearrangement uses TRBV13 and TRBJ2-1; 11 bases map to TRBD2. V dropped 3 bases and J dropped 4; count of bases not matched to a gene: 2. The CDR3 contains 15 residues. CDR1 and CDR2 from the germline V gene are PRHDT and FYEKMQ (reference sequence). The CDR3 sequence: CASSLGTSGYNEQFF. The DNA for the CDR3 is TGTGCCAGCAGCTTGGGGACTAGCGGATACAATGAGCAGTTCTTC.

The chain employs TRBV5-1 and TRBJ2-7; 8 bases match TRBD2. The CDR3 is made up of 15 amino acids. The V gene's germline CDR1 is SGHRS and CDR2 YFSETQ. Germline trimming cut 4 bases from V and 1 base from J; bases unmatched to any gene: 7. In nucleotides, the CDR3 is TGCGCCAGCAGCGGAAGCGGGAGTGGATCCTACGAGCAGTACTTC. Its translation: CASSGSGSGSYEQYF.

The table lists this clone with a count of one. V usage is TRBV2 and J usage is TRBJ1-3; TRBD1 agrees at 11 bases. This CDR3 comprises 14 residues. The germline V gene encodes CDR1 SNHLY and CDR2 FYNNEI. With V trimmed by 6 bases and J by 6 bases, 4 bases remained unmatched. In DNA, the CDR3 is TGTGCCAGCAGAGGACAGGGGGCGAAAAACACCATATATTTT. This translates into CASRGQGAKNTIYF.

The chain combines TRBV20-1 with TRBJ2-1, with TRBD2 identical over 7 bases. V was pared by 3 bases and J by 3 bases, with 5 bases of the junction left unmatched. CDR1 DFQATT and CDR2 SNEGSKA come from the germline V gene (reference sequence). This CDR3 comprises 14 residues. The CDR3 DNA follows: TGCAGTGCTAGTGGAGCGGGAAGCTACAATGAGCAGTTCTTC. This encodes CSASGAGSYNEQFF.

CDR3 loop: CAWSTALGRSYEQYF. CDR3 DNA sequence: TGTGCCTGGAGTACAGCTCTCGGTCGTTCCTACGAGCAGTACTTC. The chain couples TRBV30 to TRBJ2-7; the D is unclear. The germline V gene encodes CDR1 GTSNPN and CDR2 SVGIG (reference sequence). V was cut by 2 bases and J by 1 base, with 15 bases left in between. CDR3 length: 15 amino acids.

The chain couples TRBV24-1 to TRBJ2-1; 12 nucleotides line up with TRBD2. Looked up from germline, CDR1 is KGHDR and CDR2 is SFDVKD. This CDR3 is 17 amino acids long. Unmatched junction bases numbered 4, after V lost 4 bases and J lost 1 base. In DNA, the CDR3 is TGTGCCACCAGTGACCTGGGGACTAGCGGGTCCTACAATGAGCAGTTCTTC. It yields the protein CATSDLGTSGSYNEQFF.

V is TRBV18 and J is TRBJ2-1; D might be TRBD2 (6 bases). The germline V gene has CDR1 KGHSH and CDR2 LQKENI. The V end lost 6 bases, the J end lost 0 bases, and 12 bases lay between the germline ends. The CDR3 loop spans 15 amino acids. The CDR3 DNA sequence: TGTGCCAGCTCTCGCGGGGAAAGCTCCTACAATGAGCAGTTCTTC. As protein: CASSRGESSYNEQFF.

CDR3 sequence (DNA): TGTGCCAGCAGCCCCAGTGGGGCCAACGTCCTGACTTTC. This encodes CASSPSGANVLTF. The chain employs TRBV11-1 and TRBJ2-6; D is undetermined. Trimming took 5 bases from V and 3 from J, leaving 5 bases between them. This CDR3 contains 13 residues. From germline, CDR1 is SGHAT and CDR2 FQDESV (reference sequence). Filled out from reference TRBV11-1 and TRBJ2-6, the complete variable domain reads EAEVAQSPRYKITEKSQAVAFWCDPISGHATLYWYRQILGQGPELLVQFQDESVVDDSQLPKDRFSAERLKGVDSTLKIQPAELGDSAMYLCASSPSGANVLTFGAGSRLTVL.

The chain uses TRBV7-3 and TRBJ1-1, with D perhaps matching TRBD1 (5 bases). This CDR3 is 14 amino acids long. The V end lost 5 bases, the J end lost 6 bases, and 16 bases lay between the germline ends. Germline-derived CDR1 and CDR2 are SGHTA and FQGTGA. DNA of the CDR3: TGTGCCAGCAGCCCCGGCGCAGGGCCCCCTGAAGCTTTCTTT. Translation gives CASSPGAGPPEAFF. The variable domain in full, with the rest retrieved from reference TRBV7-3 and TRBJ1-1, is GAGVSQTPSNKVTEKGKYVELRCDPISGHTALYWYRQSLGQGPEFLIYFQGTGAADDSGLPNDRFFAVRPEGSVSTLKIQRTERGDSAVYLCASSPGAGPPEAFFGQGTRLTVV.

V is TRBV6-6 and J is TRBJ2-7; TRBD2 matches at 7 bases. The ends lost 6 bases at V and 6 bases at J; junction bases unmatched: 23. The CDR3 contains 18 residues. Looked up from germline, CDR1 is MNHNY and CDR2 is SVGAGI (reference sequence). CDR3 nucleotides: TGTGCCAGCAGCCGATGGAGTTGGGTTGCGGGAGTGTTTCCCGAGCAGTACTTC. Protein: CASSRWSWVAGVFPEQYF.

The chain joins TRBV29-1 to TRBJ2-2; 7 bases line up with TRBD2. Looked up from germline, CDR1 is SQVTM and CDR2 is ANQGSEA. Germline trimming cut 8 bases from V and 10 bases from J; bases unmatched to any gene: 10. The CDR3 consists of 12 residues. The CDR3 spells CSFGSGREELFF. The CDR3 DNA sequence: TGCAGCTTTGGGTCAGGGAGGGAGGAGCTGTTTTTT.

This rearrangement joins TRBV6-2 or TRBV6-3 to TRBJ2-4; D not resolved. Trimming pared 5 bases from V and 0 bases from J, leaving 14 bases between. Germline CDR1 is MNHEY and CDR2 is SVGEGT. This CDR3 has 16 residues. CDR3 in DNA: TGTGCCAGCAGTCCGCTCCCTAGTTTAGCCAAAAACATTCAGTACTTC. Translating gives CASSPLPSLAKNIQYF.

J is TRBJ1-3 and V is TRBV13; no definite D call. V shed 3 bases and J shed 6 bases, with 18 bases lying between them. Germline CDR1 PRHDT, CDR2 FYEKMQ (reference sequence). CDR3 length: 16 residues. The CDR3 DNA follows: TGTGCCAGCAGCTTCCGGGTGAAGGCTGCATCAAACACCATATATTTT. It codes for CASSFRVKAASNTIYF.

The rearrangement uses TRBV6-5 and TRBJ1-2; the D is unclear. The CDR3 is made up of 16 amino acids. Looked up from germline, CDR1 is MNHEY and CDR2 is SVGAGI. The V end was cut by 6 bases, the J end by 0 bases, with 17 bases between. CDR3 sequence (DNA): TGTGCCAGCAGCTACAGTATTTCTTCCGCTAACTATGGCTACACCTTC. It is translated as CASSYSISSANYGYTF.

The chain employs TRBV5-1 and TRBJ2-1; D may match TRBD1 or TRBD2 (5 bases each). The germline CDR1 and CDR2 sequences are SGHRS and YFSETQ. The CDR3 is made up of 17 amino acids. Trimming removed 3 bases at V and 4 bases at J, with 20 bases between. The DNA for the CDR3 is TGCGCCAGCAGCTCGAATCCATTTCGGGGACCGTACAATGAGCAGTTCTTC. It encodes CASSSNPFRGPYNEQFF.

The gene calls are TRBV7-9 and TRBJ1-4; D unresolved. From germline, CDR1 is SEHNR and CDR2 FQNEAQ (reference sequence). The CDR3 runs 16 residues. The V and J ends lost 5 bases and 8 bases respectively, with 21 bases between them. CDR3 in amino acids: CASSGPESALREKLFF. CDR3 bases: TGTGCCAGCAGCGGCCCCGAATCGGCGCTAAGGGAAAAACTGTTTTTT.

The chain carries TRBV21-1 and TRBJ2-1; TRBD2, the table's D call, lacks a check against the DNA. TRBV21-1 is a known pseudogene. This CDR3 has 15 amino acids. CDR3 loop: CASSISGASYNEQFF. CDR3 nucleotide sequence: TGTGCCAGCAGCATTAGCGGGGCTTCCTACAATGAGCAGTTCTTC.

The gene calls are TRBV28 and TRBJ1-5, with no clear D. V lost 5 bases, J lost 6 bases, and 14 bases lay in between. Germline-derived CDR1 and CDR2 are MDHEN and SYDVKM. CDR3 length equals 14 residues. CDR3 region: CASSPSQARQPQHF. CDR3 nucleotides: TGTGCCAGCAGTCCGAGCCAGGCACGTCAGCCCCAGCATTTT.

This clone was counted a single time. The chain employs TRBV5-6 and TRBJ1-1; 7 nucleotides agree with TRBD1. The CDR3 is 14 residues long. Germline CDR1 SGHDT, CDR2 YYEEEE. Losses at the gene ends were 4 bases for V and 4 bases for J; bases not matched to a gene: 7. The CDR3 DNA reads TGTGCCAGCAGCGGATACAGGGGTCTCACTGAAGCTTTCTTT. Protein: CASSGYRGLTEAFF.

The gene calls are TRBV3-1 (or the pseudogene TRBV3-2) and TRBJ1-2; 8 positions agree with TRBD1. The length of the CDR3 is 13 residues. The germline V gene encodes CDR1 LGHDT and CDR2 YNNKEL (reference sequence). The trim removed 5 bases at V and 6 bases at J, leaving 5 bases unmatched. The CDR3 sequence is CASSSYRGNGYTF. The DNA of the CDR3 is TGTGCCAGCAGCAGCTACAGGGGGAATGGCTACACCTTC.

Only one count was recorded for this clone. The chain combines TRBV5-1 with TRBJ2-2; 7 bases line up with TRBD2. The CDR3 has 17 residues. CDR1 and CDR2 (germline): SGHRS, YFSETQ. Trimming took 0 bases from V and 3 from J; bases not matched to a gene: 8. The CDR3 DNA follows: TGCGCCAGCAGCTTGGGCCGGAGGACTAGGGACACCGGGGAGCTGTTTTTT. Residues: CASSLGRRTRDTGELFF.

This sequence joins TRBV5-1 and TRBJ1-1; tentative D call: TRBD1 (6 bases). Germline lookup yields CDR1 SGHRS and CDR2 YFSETQ. V gave up 2 bases and J gave up 5 bases, with 19 bases separating them. This CDR3 comprises 16 residues. CDR3 sequence (DNA): TGCGCCAGCAGCTTATCGATTCGACAGGAGGGGACTGAAGCTTTCTTT. It yields the protein CASSLSIRQEGTEAFF.